The clone carrying this T cell receptor (beta chain) was detected ten times or more. Time point denoted: newly diagnosed GD, antithyroid drugs for less than 3 months. Construction of the TCR library relied on RNA isolated from PBMCs. This specimen belongs to a study of regulatory T cells in long-lasting Graves disease. The CDR3 has 15 residues. Germline CDR1 and CDR2: MGHRA and YSYEKL. V gave up 8 bases and J gave up 3 bases, with 19 bases separating them. With iRepertoire HTBI primers and Arm-PCR of CDR3 regions, TCR beta libraries were built. Each CDR3 protein gets one entry after TCRdb re-called the multiplex PCR reads with MiXCR. The table lists more than 450,000 distinct CDR3 sequences, around 12% of them singletons. The same data also contributed to another study, on T cells in Graves' hyperthyroidism and ophthalmopathy. From that report: Most thyroid clonotypes that were expanded above 0.001 also turned up in blood.

The receptor was derived from a woman between 25 and 40 years old with Graves disease. V is TRBV4-1 and J is TRBJ1-1; possibly TRBD1 for D (5 bases). The sequences come from peripheral blood mononuclear cells (PBMCs), collected at new diagnosis, from a patient treated with antithyroid drugs. This CDR3 is CASGRGGGDDTEAFF. CDR3 nucleotides: TGCGCCAGCGGCCGCGGGGGAGGCGACGACACTGAAGCTTTCTTT.